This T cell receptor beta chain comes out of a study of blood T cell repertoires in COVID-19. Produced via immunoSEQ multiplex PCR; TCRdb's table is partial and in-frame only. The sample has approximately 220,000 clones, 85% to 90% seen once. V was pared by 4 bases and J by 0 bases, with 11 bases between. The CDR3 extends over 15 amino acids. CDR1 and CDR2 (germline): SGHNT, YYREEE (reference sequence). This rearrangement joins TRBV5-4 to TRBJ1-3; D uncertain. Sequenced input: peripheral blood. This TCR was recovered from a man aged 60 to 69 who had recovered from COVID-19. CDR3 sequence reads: CASSRDNLSGNTIYF. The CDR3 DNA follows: TGTGCCAGCAGCCGCGATAATCTCTCTGGAAACACCATATATTTT. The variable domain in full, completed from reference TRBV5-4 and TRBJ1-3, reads ETGVTQSPTHLIKTRGQQVTLRCSSQSGHNTVSWYQQALGQGPQFIFQYYREEENGRGNFPPRFSGLQFPNYSSELNVNALELDDSALYLCASSRDNLSGNTIYFGEGSWLTVV.